This TCR beta chain was sequenced in a study of T cell responses to AZD1222 COVID-19 vaccine. Profiled with immunoSEQ multiplex PCR; TCRdb holds only in-frame clones, not every one. The table lists 90,000 to 130,000 clones, about nine tenths of them singletons. V was pared by 7 bases and J by 3 bases, with 5 bases of the junction left unmatched. Germline loops: CDR1 WSHSY, CDR2 SAAADI. The CDR3 length is 14 residues. General study findings and limits: Per reports, nearly half of all spike-specific TCRs target regions that are unmutated in variants. Mapped onto spike, vaccine-associated CD4 TCRs spanned it and were dominant at 160-218 and 743-854. Donors were largely white British and mainly female; clonal diversity was possibly underestimated. Among AZD1222 vaccinees, only 5 to 7 were seropositive at baseline.

This clone appeared a few times. Its antigen is still unknown. The chain carries TRBV10-2 and TRBJ2-2; 7 bases align to TRBD1. The sequence was obtained from an adult in good health. Specimen: peripheral blood, collected on day 0 of MenACWY control vaccination. In DNA, the CDR3 is TGCGCCAGCACCCGGGACAGCCACACCGGGGAGCTGTTTTTT. It is translated as CASTRDSHTGELFF.